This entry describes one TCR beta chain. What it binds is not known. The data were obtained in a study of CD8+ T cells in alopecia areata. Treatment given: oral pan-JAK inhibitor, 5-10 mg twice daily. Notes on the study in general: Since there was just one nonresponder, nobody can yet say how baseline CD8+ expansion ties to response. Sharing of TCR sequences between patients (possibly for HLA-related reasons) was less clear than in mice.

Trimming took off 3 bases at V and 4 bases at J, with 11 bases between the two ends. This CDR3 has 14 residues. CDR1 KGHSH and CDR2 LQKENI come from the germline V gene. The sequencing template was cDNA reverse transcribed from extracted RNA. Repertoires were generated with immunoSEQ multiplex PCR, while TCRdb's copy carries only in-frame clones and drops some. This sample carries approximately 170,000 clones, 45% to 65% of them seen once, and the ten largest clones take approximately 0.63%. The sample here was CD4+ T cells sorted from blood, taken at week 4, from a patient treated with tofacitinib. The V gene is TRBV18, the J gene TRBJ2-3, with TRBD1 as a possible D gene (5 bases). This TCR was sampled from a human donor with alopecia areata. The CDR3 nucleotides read TGTGCCAGCTCACCCTACCAGGGATCAGATACGCAGTATTTT. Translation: CASSPYQGSDTQYF.